Presented here are 22 T cell receptor beta chains from one specimen sequenced in a study of cytomegalovirus exposure and HLA in healthy donors. PCR involved 60 Vbeta and 13 Jbeta primers. TCRdb keeps only in-frame clones here, not all; method: immunoSEQ multiplex PCR. This sample's table reports 41,000 or so clones. Sequencing used PBMCs. The source is a man aged 25 to 45 in good health and CMV-seronegative.

The rearrangement uses TRBV6-5 and TRBJ2-1; possible D gene TRBD1, 5 bases. With 6 bases removed from V and 12 bases from J, the gap between germline ends came to 18 bases. This CDR3 spans 13 amino acids. From germline, CDR1 is MNHEY and CDR2 SVGAGI. The DNA of the CDR3 is TGTGCCAGCAGGGACACCGCCGTAGATGTGCAGTTCTTC. It yields the protein CASRDTAVDVQFF.

This chain connects TRBV2 to TRBJ2-1, with a possible D match to TRBD1 (6 bases). Trimming left V 7 bases short and J 7 bases short, with 8 bases between. The CDR3 runs 11 residues. Germline V gene sequence: CDR1 SNHLY, CDR2 FYNNEI. The CDR3 sequence: CASMRGNEQFF. The DNA of the CDR3 is TGTGCCAGCATGAGGGGGAATGAGCAGTTCTTC. Drawing the rest from reference TRBV2 and TRBJ2-1, the complete variable domain is EPEVTQTPSHQVTQMGQEVILRCVPISNHLYFYWYRQILGQKVEFLVSFYNNEISEKSEIFDDQFSVERPDGSNFTLKIRSTKLEDSAMYFCASMRGNEQFFGPGTRLTVL.

The V gene is TRBV30, the J gene TRBJ2-2; 10 nucleotides line up with TRBD1. The V gene end was trimmed by 8 bases and the J gene end by 1 base; junction bases not matched to a gene: 7. Germline V lookup: CDR1 GTSNPN, CDR2 SVGIG (reference sequence). CDR3 length equals 15 residues. The CDR3: CAGQGEWGNTGELFF. The CDR3, as DNA: TGTGCCGGACAGGGGGAATGGGGGAACACCGGGGAGCTGTTTTTT.

The chain employs TRBV6-5 and TRBJ2-1, with 9 bases that match TRBD1. V gave up 6 bases and J gave up 4 bases; unmatched junction bases: 7. Germline V gene lookup returns CDR1 MNHEY and CDR2 SVGAGI. This CDR3 has 15 residues. DNA for the CDR3: TGTGCCAGCAGGGCCGGGACAGGGAAGTACAATGAGCAGTTCTTC. Its translation: CASRAGTGKYNEQFF.

The V gene is TRBV10-3, the J gene TRBJ1-2, with D possibly being TRBD1 (5 bases). The length of the CDR3 is 12 residues. Germline V lookup: CDR1 ENHRY, CDR2 SYGVKD. The V end was cut by 6 bases, the J end by 6 bases, with 11 bases between. CDR3 in amino acids: CAIRGRDDGYTF. CDR3 bases: TGTGCCATCAGGGGCAGGGATGATGGCTACACCTTC.

The chain combines TRBV15 with TRBJ2-3, with 7 bases matching TRBD1. The V and J ends lost 6 bases and 1 base, in that order; junction bases with no gene match: 7. The CDR3 spans 15 residues. Germline assignment: CDR1 LNHNV and CDR2 YYDKDF (reference sequence). The CDR3 loop is CATRTDRAGTDTQYF. CDR3 bases: TGTGCCACCAGAACAGACAGGGCGGGCACAGATACGCAGTATTTT.

In nucleotides, the CDR3 is TGTGCCAGTAGTATGTCAGTTGGAAACACCATATATTTT. This sequence encodes CASSMSVGNTIYF. This chain links TRBV19 with TRBJ1-3; the D is unclear. The germline V and J ends were trimmed by 3 bases and 3 bases, with 6 bases remaining between them. The CDR3 has 13 amino acids. Germline V gene data show CDR1 as LNHDA and CDR2 as SQIVND (reference sequence).

J is TRBJ2-7 and V is TRBV6-5; 8 bases are shared with TRBD2. The CDR3 is made up of 15 amino acids. Unmatched junction bases numbered 12, after V lost 5 bases and J lost 6 bases. Germline V lookup: CDR1 MNHEY, CDR2 SVGAGI. The CDR3 loop reads CASSGPGGVTSEQYF. DNA for the CDR3: TGTGCCAGCAGTGGCCCGGGAGGGGTGACTTCCGAGCAGTACTTC.

The genes are TRBV7-9 and TRBJ1-2, with no clear D. This CDR3 contains 15 residues. Germline CDR1 is SEHNR and CDR2 is FQNEAQ (reference sequence). Trimming cost V 1 base and J 0 bases, with 9 bases left between them. This chain's CDR3 is CASSLDLNSNYGYTF. In DNA form, the CDR3 reads TGTGCCAGCAGCTTAGATTTGAACTCTAACTATGGCTACACCTTC.

The CDR3 reads CASSPDQGVDQPQHF. Written as DNA, the CDR3 is TGTGCCAGCAGCCCGGATCAAGGGGTCGATCAGCCCCAGCATTTT. The chain links TRBV7-9 to TRBJ1-5, with a tentative D call TRBD1 (5 bases). This CDR3 is built from 15 residues. Trimming cost V 5 bases and J 5 bases, with 16 bases left between them. Germline V CDR1 and CDR2: SEHNR, FQNEAQ (reference sequence). Full variable domain (remainder filled in from reference TRBV7-9 and TRBJ1-5): DTGVSQNPRHKITKRGQNVTFRCDPISEHNRLYWYRQTLGQGPEFLTYFQNEAQLEKSRLLSDRFSAERPKGSFSTLEIQRTEQGDSAMYLCASSPDQGVDQPQHFGDGTRLSIL.

The V call is TRBV29-1, the J call TRBJ2-2; 11 positions agree with TRBD2. The CDR3 sequence is 16 residues long. With V trimmed by 6 bases and J by 5 bases, 11 bases remained unmatched. Germline-derived CDR1 and CDR2 are SQVTM and ANQGSEA. The CDR3 protein is CSVGTSGRTGTGELFF. The CDR3 DNA reads as TGCAGCGTCGGGACTAGCGGCAGAACAGGGACCGGGGAGCTGTTTTTT.

The chain has TRBV9 and TRBJ2-7; 9 positions agree with TRBD2. Germline-derived CDR1 and CDR2 are SGDLS and YYNGEE. Unmatched junction bases numbered 8, after V lost 0 bases and J lost 4 bases. The CDR3 consists of 16 residues. Here the CDR3 DNA reads TGTGCCAGCAGCGTAGGGGCTAGCGGGGCCGAATACGAGCAGTACTTC. Protein: CASSVGASGAEYEQYF.

This chain uses TRBV9 with TRBJ2-1; 11 bases line up with TRBD2. Trimming removed 0 bases from V and 4 bases from J; junction bases left unmatched: 6. The CDR3 covers 17 residues. The germline V gene encodes CDR1 SGDLS and CDR2 YYNGEE. Here the CDR3 reads CASSVGPASGGYNEQFF. The CDR3, as DNA: TGTGCCAGCAGCGTAGGCCCCGCTAGCGGGGGGTACAATGAGCAGTTCTTC.

The V gene is TRBV5-4, the J gene TRBJ1-1; D is possibly TRBD1 (6 bases). The CDR3 consists of 13 residues. The ends were cut back, 5 bases at V and 7 bases at J, with 15 bases in the middle. Germline V CDR1 and CDR2: SGHNT, YYREEE (reference sequence). The CDR3 loop reads CASSRDTEYEAFF. In DNA form, the CDR3 reads TGTGCCAGCAGTCGGGACACCGAATATGAAGCTTTCTTT.

The gene calls are TRBV6-5 and TRBJ2-4; D uncertain. The germline CDR1 and CDR2 sequences are MNHEY and SVGAGI. The CDR3 covers 14 residues. Deletions cut 0 bases from V and 0 bases from J, with 3 bases between. CDR3 DNA: TGTGCCAGCAGTTACTCTCTAGCCAAAAACATTCAGTACTTC. This translates into CASSYSLAKNIQYF.

This chain connects TRBV7-8 to TRBJ1-2, with 7 nucleotides matching TRBD1. Germline CDR1 and CDR2: SGHVS and FQNEAQ. The CDR3 totals 13 residues. V lost 3 bases and J lost 7; bases outside the gene matches: 5. CDR3 coding DNA: TGTGCCAGCAGCTTCGGGACAGCTCTTGGCTACACCTTC. Amino acids: CASSFGTALGYTF.

The V gene is TRBV10-3, the J gene TRBJ1-1; possible D gene TRBD1, 6 bases. Trimming took 4 bases from V and 0 from J, leaving 9 bases between them. Germline V lookup: CDR1 ENHRY, CDR2 SYGVKD. CDR3 size: 14 residues. This CDR3 reads CAISGAGVNTEAFF. The CDR3 DNA reads as TGTGCCATCAGTGGGGCAGGGGTGAACACTGAAGCTTTCTTT.

V and J are TRBV19 and TRBJ2-6, with D perhaps TRBD1 (8 bases). The CDR3 is 17 residues long. The germline V gene encodes CDR1 LNHDA and CDR2 SQIVND (reference sequence). The ends were cut back, 9 bases at V and 2 bases at J, with 20 bases in the middle. CDR3 nucleotides: TGTGCCAGCTCCGGGGGGACAGGTGGCACTGGGGCCAACGTCCTGACTTTC. Translated, it gives CASSGGTGGTGANVLTF.

The J gene is TRBJ2-1, the V gene TRBV27; D is perhaps TRBD1 (5 bases). Per germline, CDR1 MNHEY and CDR2 SMNVEV (reference sequence). V lost 7 bases, J lost 5 bases, and 18 bases lay in between. The CDR3 covers 15 residues. CDR3: CASTTKGHKDNEQFF. In DNA form, the CDR3 reads TGTGCCAGCACCACTAAGGGGCATAAAGACAATGAGCAGTTCTTC.

This chain joins TRBV6-5 and TRBJ1-1; 7 nucleotides line up with TRBD1. From germline, CDR1 is MNHEY and CDR2 SVGAGI. The CDR3 sequence is 14 residues long. V shed 5 bases and J 4 bases; nucleotides not matched to a gene: 7. CDR3: CASSRGQSFTEAFF. The CDR3 coding sequence is TGTGCCAGCAGTCGGGGACAGAGCTTCACTGAAGCTTTCTTT.

This chain uses TRBV6-5 with TRBJ1-1; D is perhaps TRBD1 (5 bases). V dropped 5 bases and J dropped 1 base, with 11 bases sitting between them. Germline V lookup: CDR1 MNHEY, CDR2 SVGAGI. The CDR3 sequence is 14 residues long. CDR3 DNA sequence: TGTGCCAGCAGTAGGCAGACAGAGAACACTGAAGCTTTCTTT. Encoded protein: CASSRQTENTEAFF.

The CDR3 reads CASSQDRETKTQYF. The CDR3 DNA reads as TGCGCCAGCAGCCAAGATCGCGAGACAAAGACCCAGTACTTC. The gene calls are TRBV4-1 and TRBJ2-5; no definite D call. Trimming removed 0 bases at V and 6 bases at J, with 11 bases between. The CDR3 loop spans 14 amino acids. CDR1 is MGHRA, CDR2 YSYEKL, per germline.